The 8 T cell receptor beta chains in this list originate from one sample, sequenced in a study of CD8 T cells in Susac syndrome. Random hexamers were used to reverse transcribe an amount of roughly 0.45 to 1 ug RNA. One entry per CDR3 protein, called by TCRdb with MiXCR from the immunoSEQ multiplex PCR reads. The sample lists approximately 130,000 distinct CDR3 sequences, more than 75% occurring once. The specimen sequenced was CD8+ T cells from PBMCs. The receptors were gathered from a human donor with multiple sclerosis.

The chain has TRBV5-6 and TRBJ2-5, with D unclear. The germline V and J ends were trimmed by 4 bases and 2 bases, with 12 bases remaining between them. This CDR3 comprises 14 residues. Germline loops: CDR1 SGHDT, CDR2 YYEEEE. This CDR3 reads CASSPFTGQETQYF. The CDR3 DNA reads as TGTGCCAGCAGCCCCTTCACCGGACAAGAGACCCAGTACTTC.

V and J are TRBV5-6 and TRBJ2-3; tentatively, D is TRBD1 (6 bases). Trimming stripped 0 bases from V and 3 bases from J, with 11 bases between. The CDR3 is made up of 15 amino acids. Germline assignment: CDR1 SGHDT and CDR2 YYEEEE. The CDR3 spells CASSLGQGSTDTQYF. The CDR3 DNA follows: TGTGCCAGCAGCTTGGGTCAGGGGAGTACAGATACGCAGTATTTT.

The V and J genes are TRBV21-1 and TRBJ2-2; the table's D call, TRBD2, has no DNA check behind it. TRBV21-1 is shown as a pseudogene. This CDR3 comprises 15 residues. CDR3 region: CASSIRSGGDGELFF. The CDR3 nucleotides read TGTGCCAGCAGCATAAGGAGCGGAGGGGACGGGGAGCTGTTTTTT.

The chain recombines TRBV30 with TRBJ2-7; a possible D gene is TRBD1 (6 bases). Germline V lookup: CDR1 GTSNPN, CDR2 SVGIG (reference sequence). The CDR3 extends over 15 amino acids. The germline V and J ends were trimmed by 1 base and 0 bases, with 13 bases remaining between them. The CDR3 bases are TGTGCCTGGAGTGGCTTGACAGGACTCTCCTACGAGCAGTACTTC. The encoded protein is CAWSGLTGLSYEQYF.

The chain employs TRBV27 and TRBJ1-2, with no clear D. Trimming shortened V by 7 bases and J by 8 bases, and 17 bases separated the two germline ends. CDR3 length: 13 amino acids. Germline V gene lookup returns CDR1 MNHEY and CDR2 SMNVEV (reference sequence). This CDR3 reads CASTTTREVGYTF. The CDR3 DNA is TGTGCCAGCACCACCACCCGGGAGGTGGGCTACACCTTC.

The chain links TRBV27 to TRBJ2-3; 9 bases are shared with TRBD2. Germline CDR1 is MNHEY and CDR2 is SMNVEV (reference sequence). CDR3 length equals 15 residues. The V gene end was trimmed by 5 bases and the J gene end by 5 bases; junction bases not matched to a gene: 8. The CDR3: CASSQLAGVGDTQYF. The CDR3 DNA follows: TGTGCCAGCAGTCAACTAGCGGGCGTGGGAGATACGCAGTATTTT.

This clonotype came up once. The rearrangement links TRBV29-1 to TRBJ2-7, with D hard to call. V shed 7 bases and J shed 0 bases, with 10 bases lying between them. Per germline, CDR1 SQVTM and CDR2 ANQGSEA. The CDR3 runs to 12 residues. The CDR3 nucleotides are TGCAGCGCCTCCGACACCTCCTACGAGCAGTACTTC. Amino acid sequence: CSASDTSYEQYF.

The chain couples TRBV6-5 to TRBJ1-1; D uncertain. The CDR3 sequence is 12 residues long. In germline, CDR1 is MNHEY, CDR2 SVGAGI. V dropped 6 bases and J dropped 1 base, with 6 bases sitting between them. This CDR3 is CASRGSNTEAFF. Written as DNA, the CDR3 is TGTGCCAGCAGGGGGTCGAACACTGAAGCTTTCTTT.